A selection of T cell receptor beta chains follows, all from one sample in a study of T cells after yellow fever vaccination. From the 5' RACE reads, TCRdb called clonotypes with MiXCR, one entry per CDR3 protein. The sample lists approximately 74,000 distinct CDR3 sequences; approximately 6.2% were seen once. Specimen: CD4+ T cells sorted from PBMCs, collected approximately 15 days after the first yellow fever vaccination. The source is a man between 18 and 35 years old who received the YFV17D yellow fever vaccine. Both conserved end residues are part of each CDR3. A D gene is named only where the DNA matches it firmly.

J,D,V,CDR3
TRBJ2-5,-,TRBV20-1,CSAGPSGGRGETQYF
TRBJ1-1,-,TRBV3-1,CASSYRFGGSTEAFF
TRBJ2-2,-,TRBV29-1,CTARWGNGELFF
TRBJ1-2,-,TRBV7-2,CASSPTAYGYTF
TRBJ2-3,-,TRBV5-1,CASKRGGGADTQYF
TRBJ2-1,-,TRBV10-3,CATRARQENNEQFF
TRBJ2-3,-,TRBV5-1,CASSLAGTPDTQYF
TRBJ1-6,-,TRBV7-3,CASSLYKDSPLHF
TRBJ1-2,TRBD1,TRBV7-2,CASSSRTGNYGYTF
TRBJ2-7,-,TRBV7-2,CASSRQGFEQYF
TRBJ2-3,TRBD1,TRBV20-1,CSVPRPLGTGRSTDTQYF
TRBJ1-3,-,TRBV7-2,CASSPGPLTSGNTIYF
TRBJ1-2,-,TRBV11-1,CASSLGSGRTPYTF
TRBJ2-3,-,TRBV5-1,CASREPEGTQYF
TRBJ2-2,TRBD2,TRBV5-1,CASSSPPGLAGGGSTGELFF